This is a list of T cell receptor beta chains from one sample in a study of blood T cells in healthy people across ages. TCRdb itself ran the 5' RACE reads through MiXCR, one entry per CDR3 protein. The repertoire holds about 1.6 million distinct CDR3 sequences, with around 35% as singletons. Sequencing input: blood. The receptors originated from a young woman in good health. Both conserved end residues are part of each CDR3. The order of the fields is J gene, D gene, V gene, clone size, CDR3 DNA, CDR3 protein. D genes are given only for firm matches. Part of the rows lack a size; the others show once, few, many or a class for expanded clones.

TRBJ1-5 | TRBD1 | TRBV2 | NA | TGTGCCAGCAGTGAAGCCAGGTGGGGGACAGGAACCAGCAATCAGCCCCAGCATTTT | CASSEARWGTGTSNQPQHF
TRBJ2-1 | TRBD2 | TRBV9 | few | TGTGCCAGCAGCGGCCGGACTAGTCCCTCCTACAATGAGCAGTTCTTC | CASSGRTSPSYNEQFF
TRBJ2-5 | NA | TRBV20-1 | NA | TGCAGTGCTCTAAACCTTCGGGACACCCAAGAGACCCAGTACTTC | CSALNLRDTQETQYF
TRBJ1-5 | NA | TRBV6-5 | NA | TGTGCCAGCAGTTACGGCCGGGATCAGCCCCAGCATTTT | CASSYGRDQPQHF
TRBJ2-1 | NA | TRBV15 | few | TGTGCCACCACCTCAGAGGAGGCTAGTGATGAGCAGTTCTTC | CATTSEEASDEQFF
TRBJ2-2 | NA | TRBV6-5 | NA | TGTGCCAGCAGTTACATACCCCGGACGGACACCGGGGAGCTGTTTTTT | CASSYIPRTDTGELFF
TRBJ2-3 | NA | TRBV11-2 | few | TGTGCCAGCAGCTTAGGCCCTACCTTAGGGACAGATACGCAGTATTTT | CASSLGPTLGTDTQYF
TRBJ1-6 | TRBD1 | TRBV27 | few | TGTGCCAGCAGTTCCCTAGTGACAGGGGGGGATAAGGCCCTCCACTTT | CASSSLVTGGDKALHF
TRBJ2-5 | TRBD2 | TRBV20-1 | NA | TGCAGTGCTAGGGGTGCGGGGGTGGAGACCCTGTACTTC | CSARGAGVETLYF
TRBJ2-7 | NA | TRBV20-1 | NA | TGCAGTGCTAGAGTTCCGGACAGAACCTACGAGCAGTACTTC | CSARVPDRTYEQYF
TRBJ2-3 | NA | TRBV5-1 | many | TGCGCCAGCAGCTTGGACCCAAGCTACAGCACAGATACGCAGTATTTT | CASSLDPSYSTDTQYF
TRBJ2-7 | TRBD1 | TRBV9 | NA | TGTGCCAGCAGCGTAGGGGACAGGGAATCGGAAGAGCAGTACTTC | CASSVGDRESEEQYF
TRBJ2-7 | TRBD1 | TRBV28 | NA | TGTGCCAGCAGTTTTGGAGCCCGGGACAGGCGGCCCGAGCAGTACTTC | CASSFGARDRRPEQYF
TRBJ1-1 | NA | TRBV29-1 | few | TGCAGCGTTGTTGAGTCCCTATACAGGGTTAAGACCACTGAAGCTTTCTTT | CSVVESLYRVKTTEAFF
TRBJ2-7 | TRBD2 | TRBV28 | NA | TGTGCCAGCAGTTTCGGAACCCGACTAGCGAAACCCTACGAGCAGTACTTC | CASSFGTRLAKPYEQYF
TRBJ2-5 | TRBD1 | TRBV20-1 | few | TGCAGTGCTCCGCTGGACAGGACCCAAGAGACCCAGTACTTC | CSAPLDRTQETQYF
TRBJ2-7 | NA | TRBV4-1 | many | TGCGCCAGCAGCCAAGGTACCAACCTCTACGAGCAGTACTTC | CASSQGTNLYEQYF
TRBJ2-7 | TRBD2 | TRBV3-1 | few | TGTGCCAGCAGCCTCGGGACTAGCGGGAGGGCCCCAACGTTGAACGAGCAGTACTTC | CASSLGTSGRAPTLNEQYF
TRBJ2-3 | TRBD2 | TRBV5-1 | NA | TGCGCCAGCAGCCCGAGCGGGAGGGCCAGAGGTACAGATACGCAGTATTTT | CASSPSGRARGTDTQYF
TRBJ1-1 | NA | TRBV4-1 | NA | TGCGCCAGCAGCCAAGATCGGGGACCCACCACTGAAGCTTTCTTT | CASSQDRGPTTEAFF
TRBJ1-1 | NA | TRBV20-1 | NA | TGCAGTGCTAGAGATGGGGGATTTTGGGGAGCTTTCTTT | CSARDGGFWGAFF
TRBJ2-3 | TRBD2 | TRBV5-1 | few | TGCGCCAGCAGCATTACTAGCGGGGGGCTCCTTCGAAAAGCAGATACGCAGTATTTT | CASSITSGGLLRKADTQYF
TRBJ1-2 | NA | TRBV20-1 | NA | TGCAGTGCTAGTACGAGTAACGGTGGCTACACCTTC | CSASTSNGGYTF
TRBJ2-7 | TRBD1 | TRBV20-1 | many | TGCAGTGCTAATGGACAGGGGTACGAGCAGTACTTC | CSANGQGYEQYF
TRBJ2-7 | TRBD2 | TRBV3-1 | NA | TGTGCCAGCAGCCAAGGGAGGACTAGCGGGAGGGGTGAGCAGTACTTC | CASSQGRTSGRGEQYF
TRBJ1-4 | NA | TRBV20-1 | few | TGCAGTGCTAGAGATCGGGCAGCTGAAAAACTGTTTTTT | CSARDRAAEKLFF
TRBJ2-7 | TRBD1 | TRBV9 | NA | TGTGCCAGCAGCGTAGGAACGAGTACGGGACAGGGACTTCTCTACGAGCAGTACTTC | CASSVGTSTGQGLLYEQYF
TRBJ1-1 | NA | TRBV12-3/TRBV12-4 | many | TGTGCCAGCAGAACGGGGCGCACTGAAGCTTTCTTT | CASRTGRTEAFF
TRBJ2-5 | NA | TRBV20-1 | few | TGCAGTGCTCCACCGCGGGCCGGGTTTGAGACCCAGTACTTC | CSAPPRAGFETQYF
TRBJ1-1 | TRBD1 | TRBV4-2 | few | TGTGCCAGCAGCCAAGAGGGGACAGGGCGAAACACTGAAGCTTTCTTT | CASSQEGTGRNTEAFF
TRBJ1-1 | NA | TRBV20-1 | NA | TGCAGTGCTAGTCCGGTCGTGGCGACGAACACTGAAGCTTTCTTT | CSASPVVATNTEAFF
TRBJ2-3 | NA | TRBV9 | NA | TGTGCCAGCAGCCTTACGGGAGATAGGGATACGCAGTATTTT | CASSLTGDRDTQYF
TRBJ1-1 | NA | TRBV20-1 | many | TGCAGTGCTAGGGAAATAGGGGTTTTTGGTGGCGCTTTCTTT | CSAREIGVFGGAFF
TRBJ2-1 | TRBD1 | TRBV20-1 | NA | TGCAGTGCCCCCTCCACGCCGTCGGGACAGGGGGACAATGAGCAGTTCTTC | CSAPSTPSGQGDNEQFF
TRBJ2-2 | NA | TRBV7-8 | few | TGTGCCAGCAGCGTTCTTTCGAACACCGGGGAGCTGTTTTTT | CASSVLSNTGELFF
TRBJ1-3 | NA | TRBV4-2 | few | TGTGCCAGCAGCCAAGACCTATCGGTGTACTCTGGAAACACCATATATTTT | CASSQDLSVYSGNTIYF
TRBJ1-5 | NA | TRBV6-2/TRBV6-3 | NA | TGTGCCAGCAGTTACGGTGTATCTCAGCCCCAGCATTTT | CASSYGVSQPQHF
TRBJ2-5 | NA | TRBV20-1 | few | TGCAGTGCTAGAGATCCGCCACGGGAGCTAGTGTACCAAGAGACCCAGTACTTC | CSARDPPRELVYQETQYF
TRBJ2-5 | NA | TRBV2 | few | TGTGCCAGCGGGGGTCGCAGACAAGAGACCCAGTACTTC | CASGGRRQETQYF
TRBJ1-6 | TRBD1 | TRBV5-1 | NA | TGCGCCAGCAGCCTTTTGGAGGGCTTTGGAGACAGGGCTTCACCCCTCCACTTT | CASSLLEGFGDRASPLHF
TRBJ1-4 | NA | TRBV15 | NA | TGTGCCACCAAGGAACGGGGAACTGAAAAACTGTTTTTT | CATKERGTEKLFF
TRBJ1-2 | NA | TRBV3-1 | NA | TGTGCCAGCAGCCCCCCGGGCCGAGGGGGCTACACCTTC | CASSPPGRGGYTF
TRBJ2-7 | NA | TRBV2 | few | TGTGCCAGCAGCGGGACCACCGTTTCCCACGAGCAGTACTTC | CASSGTTVSHEQYF
TRBJ2-5 | NA | TRBV2 | few | TGTGCCAGCAGGGATCTAGGGGCGGTGACGGGTGAGCAGTACTTC | CASRDLGAVTGEQYF
TRBJ2-3 | NA | TRBV6-1 | NA | TGTGCCGGCACCCTAGCCGCGGGTGGCACAGATACGCAGTATTTT | CAGTLAAGGTDTQYF
TRBJ2-3 | NA | TRBV6-1 | few | TGTGCCAGCAGCACTCCCTCTGGCCGTGGCACAGATACGCAGTATTTT | CASSTPSGRGTDTQYF
TRBJ2-1 | TRBD2 | TRBV29-1 | NA | TGCAGCGCCGAGCGGCTAGCGGACGACTCCTACAATGAGCAGTTCTTC | CSAERLADDSYNEQFF
TRBJ2-1 | TRBD2 | TRBV20-1 | NA | TGCAGTGCGCGACTAGCGGGCCTGATAGATGAGCAGTTCTTC | CSARLAGLIDEQFF